Listed here are 7 T cell receptor beta chains from one sample, sequenced in a study of cytomegalovirus exposure and HLA in healthy donors. PCR used 60 Vbeta primers and 13 Jbeta primers. The repertoire was sequenced with immunoSEQ multiplex PCR; TCRdb's copy has only in-frame clones and lacks some. This sample has 100,000 to 150,000 clones, with approximately 87% found just once. Sequencing used PBMCs. The receptors were gathered from a man younger than 35 in good health and CMV-seropositive.

The rearrangement joins TRBV7-7 to TRBJ2-5, with 8 bases aligning to TRBD1. V lost 0 bases, J lost 1 base, and 1 base stayed unmatched. The CDR3 runs 15 residues. The germline gives CDR1 SSHAT, CDR2 FNYEAQ (reference sequence). This chain's CDR3 is CASSLAGTGQETQYF. The CDR3 DNA is TGTGCCAGCAGCTTAGCCGGGACAGGCCAAGAGACCCAGTACTTC.

This rearrangement joins TRBV7-6 to TRBJ2-3; the D gene is possibly TRBD2 (5 bases). V was shortened by 5 bases and J by 2 bases, with 14 bases between the two germline ends. Germline-derived CDR1 and CDR2 are SGHVS and FNYEAQ. This CDR3 comprises 15 residues. CDR3 sequence (DNA): TGTGCCAGCAGCGGCATCCGAGACTACACAGATACGCAGTATTTT. It translates to CASSGIRDYTDTQYF. Variable domain in full (rest from reference TRBV7-6 and TRBJ2-3): GAGVSQSPRYKVTKRGQDVALRCDPISGHVSLYWYRQALGQGPEFLTYFNYEAQQDKSGLPNDRFSAERPEGSISTLTIQRTEQRDSAMYRCASSGIRDYTDTQYFGPGTRLTVL.

The CDR3 sequence is CASSVEQGPYDEQYF. The CDR3 DNA sequence: TGTGCCAGTAGCGTGGAACAGGGCCCCTATGACGAGCAGTACTTC. The rearrangement joins TRBV19 to TRBJ2-7, with D perhaps TRBD1 (6 bases). V was trimmed by 6 bases and J by 5 bases, leaving 20 bases between them. This CDR3 region has 15 residues. Germline values: CDR1 LNHDA, CDR2 SQIVND (reference sequence).

The V and J genes are TRBV5-4 and TRBJ1-1, with D tentatively TRBD1 (5 bases). Germline V CDR1 and CDR2: SGHNT, YYREEE (reference sequence). Trimming took 7 bases from V and 9 from J, leaving 19 bases between them. This CDR3 is 13 amino acids long. Written as DNA, the CDR3 is TGTGCCAGCCTACTTGCTGGGGGGGGGAAAGCTTTCTTT. Translated, it gives CASLLAGGGKAFF. The whole variable domain, remainder taken from reference TRBV5-4 and TRBJ1-1, is ETGVTQSPTHLIKTRGQQVTLRCSSQSGHNTVSWYQQALGQGPQFIFQYYREEENGRGNFPPRFSGLQFPNYSSELNVNALELDDSALYLCASLLAGGGKAFFGQGTRLTVV.

A few counts support this clone. The gene calls are TRBV6-1 and TRBJ1-5; tentative D call: TRBD1 (5 bases). CDR1 and CDR2 (germline): MNHNS, SASEGT. The germline V and J ends were trimmed by 2 bases and 5 bases, with 10 bases remaining between them. This CDR3 contains 14 residues. The DNA of the CDR3 is TGTGCCAGCAGTGAATTCCAGGGATATCAGCCCCAGCATTTT. Its protein is CASSEFQGYQPQHF.

The chain links TRBV30 to TRBJ2-4; TRBD2 matches at 7 bases. The CDR3 runs 13 residues. Germline trimming cut 8 bases from V and 8 bases from J; bases unmatched to any gene: 12. Germline CDR1 and CDR2: GTSNPN and SVGIG (reference sequence). For the CDR3, the DNA is TGTGCCGGGGGGGGAGGGGCAATCGACATTCAGTACTTC. Protein: CAGGGGAIDIQYF.

This chain joins TRBV5-1 and TRBJ2-1; TRBD2 matches 11 bases. Germline assignment: CDR1 SGHRS and CDR2 YFSETQ. This CDR3 region has 14 residues. V was clipped by 2 bases and J by 9 bases; unmatched bases: 4. CDR3 loop: CASSLLAGEGEQFF. The CDR3 DNA reads as TGCGCCAGCAGCTTACTAGCGGGGGAGGGTGAGCAGTTCTTC. Combining the CDR3 with reference TRBV5-1 and TRBJ2-1 gives the whole variable domain KAGVTQTPRYLIKTRGQQVTLSCSPISGHRSVSWYQQTPGQGLQFLFEYFSETQRNKGNFPGRFSGRQFSNSRSEMNVSTLELGDSALYLCASSLLAGEGEQFFGPGTRLTVL.